This TCR beta chain was recorded in a study of blood T cell repertoires in COVID-19. Assay: immunoSEQ multiplex PCR; the TCRdb copy retains only in-frame clones and omits some. The sample has approximately 300,000 clones; roughly 90% are singletons. The V and J ends lost 1 base and 4 bases respectively, with 19 bases between them. This CDR3 has 17 residues. Germline CDR1 SGHTA, CDR2 FQGNSA. Material for sequencing was PBMCs or T cells enriched from blood (not recorded which). The V and J genes are TRBV7-2 and TRBJ1-2, with TRBD1 as a possible D gene (6 bases). The clonotype originates from a woman aged 25-40 years who had been exposed to COVID-19. The CDR3 DNA follows: TGTGCCAGCAGCTTAGAGCTGGGGTCAGGGGTTTTCTATGGCTACACCTTC. Translating it yields CASSLELGSGVFYGYTF.